This section outlines one T cell receptor beta chain sequence together with its context. As yet, its antigen is unknown. With 7 bases removed from V and 4 bases from J, the gap between germline ends came to 14 bases. This CDR3 comprises 14 residues. Germline lookup yields CDR1 WSHSY and CDR2 SAAADI. TCRdb's table, derived via immunoSEQ multiplex PCR, lists solely in-frame clones and lacks some. This sample yields about 15,000 clones, of which 89% are seen a single time; around 20% belongs to the top ten. These data originate in a study of PD-1 blockade in classical Hodgkin lymphoma. Study results and caveats: Before treatment, complete responders showed about the same diversity as newly diagnosed patients.

Time point: cycle 4 day 1 (C4D1), after five to seven weeks of nivolumab. No patient escaped relapse after autologous stem cell transplantation, and brentuximab vedotin exposure varied. Magnetic negative selection isolated CD8+ T cells from thawed PBMCs. The sample here was CD8+ T cells from blood, taken before the fourth cycle of nivolumab. This clonotype was obtained from a human donor with classical Hodgkin lymphoma. V and J are TRBV10-2 and TRBJ1-5; a weak D match, TRBD1 (5 bases). Here the CDR3 reads CASTGTDRNQPQHF. In DNA, the CDR3 is TGCGCCAGCACCGGGACCGATCGGAATCAGCCCCAGCATTTT.